This T cell receptor (beta chain) is from a study of identical twins. From germline, CDR1 is MNHEY and CDR2 SMNVEV (reference sequence). CDR3 length: 13 amino acids. The trim removed 6 bases at V and 6 bases at J, leaving 4 bases unmatched. TCRdb reprocessed the 5' RACE reads with MiXCR, giving one entry per CDR3 protein. Of approximately 250,000 distinct CDR3 sequences in the sample, 6.5% to 8% are singletons; the top ten hold about 15%. A further study also used this sample, focusing on T cells expressing NK-cell markers.

The source of this sequence is a young woman in good health. The rearrangement joins TRBV27 to TRBJ1-1, with 10 positions matching TRBD1. Sequencing used CD8+ T cells sorted from blood. The CDR3 protein is CASSRQGASEAFF. The CDR3 nucleotides are TGTGCCAGCAGCAGACAGGGGGCTTCTGAAGCTTTCTTT.